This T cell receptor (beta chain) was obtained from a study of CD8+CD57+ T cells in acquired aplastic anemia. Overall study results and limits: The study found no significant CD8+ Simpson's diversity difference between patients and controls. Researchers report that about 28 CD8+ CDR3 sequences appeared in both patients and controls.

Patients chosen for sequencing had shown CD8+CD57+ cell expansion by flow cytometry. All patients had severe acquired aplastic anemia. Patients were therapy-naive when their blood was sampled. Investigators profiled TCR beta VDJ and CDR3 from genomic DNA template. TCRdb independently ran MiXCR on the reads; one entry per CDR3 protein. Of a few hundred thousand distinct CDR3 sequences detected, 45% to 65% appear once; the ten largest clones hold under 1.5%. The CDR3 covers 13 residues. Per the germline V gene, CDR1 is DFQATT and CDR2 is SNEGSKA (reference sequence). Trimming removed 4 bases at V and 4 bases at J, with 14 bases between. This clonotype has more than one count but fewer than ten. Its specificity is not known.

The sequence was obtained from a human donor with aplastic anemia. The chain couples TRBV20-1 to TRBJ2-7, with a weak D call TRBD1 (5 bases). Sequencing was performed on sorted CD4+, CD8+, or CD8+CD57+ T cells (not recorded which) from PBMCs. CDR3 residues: CSANVGQGYEQYF. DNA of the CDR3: TGCAGTGCTAACGTTGGCCAGGGTTACGAGCAGTACTTC.